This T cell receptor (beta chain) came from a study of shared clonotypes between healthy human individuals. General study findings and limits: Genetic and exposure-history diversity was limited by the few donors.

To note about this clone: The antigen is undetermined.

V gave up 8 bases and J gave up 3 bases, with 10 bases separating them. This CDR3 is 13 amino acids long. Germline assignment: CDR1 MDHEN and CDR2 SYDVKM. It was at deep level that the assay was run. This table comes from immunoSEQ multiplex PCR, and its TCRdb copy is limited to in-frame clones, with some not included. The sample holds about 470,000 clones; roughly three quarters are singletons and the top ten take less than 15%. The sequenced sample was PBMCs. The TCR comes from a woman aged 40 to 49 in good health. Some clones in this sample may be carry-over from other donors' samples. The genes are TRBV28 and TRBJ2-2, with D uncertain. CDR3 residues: CASGTVYTGELFF. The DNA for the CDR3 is TGTGCCAGCGGAACAGTATACACCGGGGAGCTGTTTTTT.